Listed here are 16 T cell receptor beta chains from one sample, sequenced in a study of blood T cell repertoires in COVID-19 (dated by TCRdb to about 2020). Library preparation used the immunoSEQ multiplex PCR assay. TCRdb re-hosts the immuneACCESS table, in-frame sequences only. Its copies lack some clones; in the studies checked, an unresolved V gene accounts for under half of them, and the cause for the rest is not known. This sample has 300,000 to 350,000 clones in its table, and around 89% of those were observed once. 1.5% to 2% of the sample goes to the ten largest clones. The specimen was peripheral blood. Every receptor here comes from a woman aged 30 to 39 with COVID-19, enrolled during active disease.

This clone was picked up a small number of times. The chain employs TRBV6-5 and TRBJ2-5; TRBD2 matches at 9 bases. Losses at the gene ends were 0 bases for V and 5 bases for J; bases not matched to a gene: 7. Germline assignment: CDR1 MNHEY and CDR2 SVGAGI. The CDR3 spans 16 residues. In nucleotides, the CDR3 is TGTGCCAGCAGTTACTCGCCGGGACTAGCTAAGGAGACCCAGTACTTC. Protein product: CASSYSPGLAKETQYF.

V usage is TRBV6-1 and J usage is TRBJ1-6, with 8 bases fitting TRBD1. Germline V gives CDR1 MNHNS, CDR2 SASEGT. V dropped 3 bases and J dropped 9; count of bases not matched to a gene: 4. There are 14 residues in the CDR3. The CDR3 reads CASSEWTGISPLHF. CDR3 nucleotide sequence: TGTGCCAGCAGTGAGTGGACAGGGATTTCACCCCTCCACTTT.

The V gene is TRBV4-3, the J gene TRBJ2-7; a possible D gene is TRBD2 (6 bases). The CDR3 spans 14 residues. Germline lookup yields CDR1 LGHNA and CDR2 YSLEER. Trimming took off 0 bases at V and 5 bases at J, with 11 bases between the two ends. CDR3 region: CASSQDRGSDEQYF. The CDR3 region has the DNA TGCGCCAGCAGCCAAGACCGGGGGTCGGACGAGCAGTACTTC.

The rearrangement links TRBV28 to TRBJ1-5; 8 nucleotides agree with TRBD1. Germline-derived CDR1 and CDR2 are MDHEN and SYDVKM. The CDR3 spans 14 residues. The trim removed 6 bases at V and 2 bases at J, leaving 3 bases unmatched. The CDR3 loop is CASSRTGRNQPQHF. The CDR3 DNA reads TGTGCCAGCAGCAGGACAGGGCGCAATCAGCCCCAGCATTTT.

The chain combines TRBV30 with TRBJ1-3, with 7 bases that match TRBD1. Trimming removed 4 bases from V and 2 bases from J; junction bases left unmatched: 5. The CDR3 loop spans 14 amino acids. Germline-derived CDR1 and CDR2 are GTSNPN and SVGIG (reference sequence). The CDR3 region is CAWTRTGTGNTIYF. The CDR3 DNA is TGTGCCTGGACCCGGACAGGTACTGGAAACACCATATATTTT.

V and J are TRBV5-4 and TRBJ2-5; tentative D call: TRBD1 (5 bases). CDR3 length: 13 amino acids. CDR1 and CDR2 from the germline V gene are SGHNT and YYREEE (reference sequence). The V end was cut by 3 bases, the J end by 5 bases, with 11 bases between. The CDR3: CASSSTSGETQYF. The CDR3 DNA follows: TGTGCCAGCAGCTCAACATCAGGGGAGACCCAGTACTTC.

This clone showed up just once. The chain combines TRBV5-1 with TRBJ2-3, with a tentative D call TRBD2 (6 bases). Trimming pared 2 bases from V and 2 bases from J, leaving 15 bases between. Germline-derived CDR1 and CDR2 are SGHRS and YFSETQ. CDR3 length: 16 amino acids. Here the CDR3 reads CASSLSEGSSTDTQYF. For the CDR3, the DNA is TGCGCCAGCAGCTTATCGGAGGGGTCTTCCACAGATACGCAGTATTTT.

V and J are TRBV5-3 and TRBJ1-2; D gene unclear. TRBV5-3 is recorded as an ORF, its role being uncertain. V shed 3 bases and J shed 0 bases, with 12 bases lying between them. CDR3 length equals 15 residues. The CDR3 sequence is CARSYRTAANYGYTF. In DNA, the CDR3 is TGTGCCAGAAGCTATCGGACTGCCGCTAACTATGGCTACACCTTC.

The chain recombines TRBV7-9 with TRBJ2-7; tentative D call: TRBD2 (6 bases). Trimming removed 4 bases from V and 11 bases from J, with 15 bases in between. The CDR3 length is 12 residues. In germline, CDR1 is SEHNR, CDR2 FQNEAQ (reference sequence). The CDR3 DNA is TGTGCCAGCAGCTCACCCTCCGGGACTGAGTACGTC. Translating gives CASSSPSGTEYV.

V usage is TRBV11-2 and J usage is TRBJ2-1; 12 bases line up with TRBD2. V lost 5 bases to trimming and J lost 4 bases; unmatched junction nucleotides: 3. Germline loops: CDR1 SGHAT, CDR2 FQNNGV. This CDR3 is built from 15 residues. CDR3 in DNA: TGTGCCAGCAGCACTAGCGGGGGGCAGTACAATGAGCAGTTCTTC. It translates to CASSTSGGQYNEQFF.

This clone came up once. The chain carries TRBV2 and TRBJ2-7; D is perhaps TRBD1 (6 bases). The V gene's germline CDR1 is SNHLY and CDR2 FYNNEI. V lost 7 bases and J 8 bases, leaving 21 bases between the germline ends. CDR3 length: 14 residues. The DNA of the CDR3 is TGTGCCAGCACCGATAACAGGGTGGGTCATCAGCAGTACTTC. Protein product: CASTDNRVGHQQYF.

V gene TRBV28 combines with J gene TRBJ1-5; possible D gene TRBD1, 5 bases. CDR1 is MDHEN, CDR2 SYDVKM, per germline. The CDR3 covers 15 residues. V lost 6 bases, J lost 6 bases, and 18 bases lay in between. The CDR3 sequence is CASSPRPRQGQPQHF. The CDR3 coding sequence is TGTGCCAGCAGCCCCCGGCCTCGGCAGGGTCAGCCCCAGCATTTT.

This clone was observed once. The chain carries TRBV18 and TRBJ1-3; possibly TRBD1 for D (6 bases). The CDR3 is 16 residues long. The germline gives CDR1 KGHSH, CDR2 LQKENI. Trimming took 3 bases from V and 2 from J, leaving 14 bases between them. The CDR3 reads CASSPTIQGTGNTIYF. CDR3 sequence (DNA): TGTGCCAGCTCACCTACCATACAGGGTACTGGAAACACCATATATTTT.

The rearrangement joins TRBV15 to TRBJ2-5; 9 bases are a match to TRBD1. Unmatched junction bases numbered 5, after V lost 1 base and J lost 5 bases. The CDR3 extends over 15 amino acids. Germline V gene lookup returns CDR1 LNHNV and CDR2 YYDKDF (reference sequence). The CDR3 DNA sequence: TGTGCCACCAGCAGAGCTCTTGGACAGGGGGAGACCCAGTACTTC. Its protein is CATSRALGQGETQYF.

The CDR3 DNA follows: TGTGCCACCAGCAGATTATTACAGGGAGCCGGGGAGCTGTTTTTT. The encoded protein is CATSRLLQGAGELFF. The V and J genes are TRBV15 and TRBJ2-2; D may be TRBD1 (6 bases). V shed 2 bases and J shed 6 bases, with 13 bases lying between them. The CDR3 is 15 residues long. Germline V gene lookup returns CDR1 LNHNV and CDR2 YYDKDF (reference sequence).

The rearrangement uses TRBV10-1 and TRBJ2-4, with TRBD2 identical over 9 bases. Germline V lookup: CDR1 WNHNN, CDR2 SYGVQD (reference sequence). The CDR3 covers 16 residues. Trimming took 6 bases from V and 16 from J; bases not matched to a gene: 22. The CDR3 sequence: CASRPCGVAGAPGEYF. The CDR3 DNA follows: TGCGCCAGCAGACCCTGTGGGGTAGCGGGGGCCCCGGGGGAATACTTC.